The 7 T cell receptor beta chains listed next were all sequenced from one sample in a study of shared T cell receptors in the human thymus (dated by TCRdb to about 2021). Library method: the immunoSEQ multiplex PCR assay. TCRdb stores this immuneACCESS table with in-frame sequences only. Part of the clones is absent; in the studies checked, under half of the shortfall reflects unresolved V genes, and no reason is known for the rest. The sample table records about 710,000 clones; more than 75% of these occur just once. The top ten hold more than 0.009% of the sample. These data were likewise used in another study, on human thymus T cells.

The sequencing sample was made of thymocytes. The receptor set was obtained from a boy under two years old with a congenital heart defect. Donor details come from another sample of the same person, matched by shared clones.

V gene TRBV9 combines with J gene TRBJ2-1; 10 positions agree with TRBD2. In germline, CDR1 is SGDLS, CDR2 YYNGEE. The trim removed 0 bases at V and 7 bases at J, leaving 13 bases unmatched. The CDR3 spans 18 residues. For the CDR3, the DNA is TGTGCCAGCAGCGTAGAACTAGCGGGGAAGGGGAGGGGGAATGAGCAGTTCTTC. Its translation is CASSVELAGKGRGNEQFF.

J is TRBJ1-1 and V is TRBV7-2; TRBD1 agrees at 9 bases. This CDR3 comprises 17 residues. Per the germline V gene, CDR1 is SGHTA and CDR2 is FQGNSA. The V gene end was trimmed by 1 base and the J gene end by 2 bases; junction bases not matched to a gene: 8. CDR3 residues: CASSLEPWDRDNTEAFF. The CDR3 DNA reads TGTGCCAGCAGCTTAGAGCCCTGGGACAGGGATAACACTGAAGCTTTCTTT.

The rearrangement links TRBV7-9 to TRBJ1-2, with 9 bases matching TRBD1. The CDR3 runs 16 residues. The V gene's germline CDR1 is SEHNR and CDR2 FQNEAQ (reference sequence). The J segment lost 2 bases and the V segment lost 4 bases, leaving 8 bases of the junction unmatched. The CDR3 sequence is CASSSSPGTGNYGYTF. DNA of the CDR3: TGTGCCAGCAGCTCCAGTCCCGGGACAGGGAACTATGGCTACACCTTC.

Comment on this clone: The junction does not match germline at one end; this may be a read error. The sample holds other DNA sequences that translate to the same CDR3. The gene calls are TRBV4-2 and TRBJ1-6; weak D call: TRBD1 (5 bases). The CDR3 length is 16 residues. CDR1 LGHNA and CDR2 YNFKEQ come from the germline V gene. This chain's CDR3 is CASSQDQGYYNSPLHF. The CDR3 DNA reads as TGTGCCAGCAGCCAAGATCAGGGATACTATAATTCCCCCCTCCACTTT.

Here the CDR3 reads CASRRGQGRSYNEQFF. DNA of the CDR3: TGCGCCAGCAGAAGGGGACAGGGCCGCTCCTACAATGAGCAGTTCTTC. The rearrangement joins TRBV5-1 to TRBJ2-1; TRBD1 aligns across 9 bases. This CDR3 is built from 16 residues. Trimming removed 5 bases from V and 0 bases from J; junction bases left unmatched: 6. CDR1 is SGHRS and CDR2 is YFSETQ in the germline V gene.

The chain joins TRBV28 to TRBJ1-1; 8 nucleotides align to TRBD1. CDR1 is MDHEN and CDR2 is SYDVKM in the germline V gene. J lost 3 bases, V lost 5 bases, and 5 bases had no gene match. The CDR3 is 14 amino acids. In DNA form, the CDR3 reads TGTGCCAGCAGTCGGACAGGGCCCTACACTGAAGCTTTCTTT. Protein: CASSRTGPYTEAFF. Full variable domain (outside the CDR3, taken from reference TRBV28 and TRBJ1-1): DVKVTQSSRYLVKRTGEKVFLECVQDMDHENMFWYRQDPGLGLRLIYFSYDVKMKEKGDIPEGYSVSREKKERFSLILESASTNQTSMYLCASSRTGPYTEAFFGQGTRLTVV.

This chain connects TRBV28 to TRBJ1-3, with D unresolved. Germline CDR1 reads MDHEN; CDR2 reads SYDVKM. The germline V and J ends were trimmed by 2 bases and 0 bases, with 11 bases remaining between them. The CDR3 is 16 residues long. The CDR3 coding sequence is TGTGCCAGCAGTTTAAGGGAGAGCTACTCTGGAAACACCATATATTTT. Translated, it gives CASSLRESYSGNTIYF. Looking up the rest from reference TRBV28 and TRBJ1-3 gives the full variable domain: DVKVTQSSRYLVKRTGEKVFLECVQDMDHENMFWYRQDPGLGLRLIYFSYDVKMKEKGDIPEGYSVSREKKERFSLILESASTNQTSMYLCASSLRESYSGNTIYFGEGSWLTVV.